The clone carrying this T cell receptor beta chain appeared a single time. The antigen remains unidentified. This sample was taken from a study of OX40 agonist ivuxolimab in advanced cancers. For the study at large: Eligibility admitted prior anti-PD-1, anti-PD-L1 or anti-CTLA-4 therapy; around 42% had some. Study-wide findings and caveats: Averaged across samples, CD8+ T cells carried more expanded clones than CD4+ did. Dosing at 0.1 to 3.0 mg/kg was accompanied by clonal expansion of CD4+ and CD8+ blood T cells by week 6.

Patients had blood sampled at baseline and again on cycle 4 day 1 and cycle 7 day 1. The table came from immunoSEQ multiplex PCR; TCRdb's copy has only in-frame clones and leaves some out. The sample shows about 69,000 clones, about 89% of them seen only once. This CDR3 is built from 15 residues. Trimming took off 0 bases at V and 0 bases at J, with 9 bases between the two ends. CDR1 is LGHNA, CDR2 YSLEER, per germline. The clonotype comes from an adult with an advanced solid tumor such as melanoma, head and neck, liver or kidney cancer. V usage is TRBV4-3 and J usage is TRBJ2-7, with D possibly being TRBD2 (6 bases). The source material was CD4+ or CD8+ T cells sorted from blood, sampled in a trial of the OX40 agonist ivuxolimab. CDR3 nucleotides: TGCGCCAGCAGCCAAGAACCGGGGGACTCCTACGAGCAGTACTTC. The encoded protein is CASSQEPGDSYEQYF.